A single sample gave rise to the 28 T cell receptor beta chains below, sequenced in a study of blood T cell repertoires in COVID-19. Clones were sequenced by immunoSEQ multiplex PCR, and TCRdb holds only the in-frame ones, with some missing. The sample records 90,000 to 100,000 clones, 80% to 90% being singletons. Material for sequencing was peripheral blood. Receptors originate from a man in his 60s with acute or convalescent COVID-19.

This clone was recorded once. The CDR3 spells CASKGAGVNNSPLHF. Here the CDR3 DNA reads TGTGCCAGCAAGGGGGCAGGGGTCAATAATTCACCCCTCCACTTT. The chain links TRBV6-5 to TRBJ1-6; 7 bases align to TRBD1. This CDR3 comprises 15 residues. V dropped 7 bases and J dropped 5; count of bases not matched to a gene: 8. Germline loops: CDR1 MNHEY, CDR2 SVGAGI.

This clone has just a few counts. The chain employs TRBV6-5 and TRBJ2-4; the D gene is possibly TRBD1 (7 bases). Looked up from germline, CDR1 is MNHEY and CDR2 is SVGAGI. The CDR3 is 15 amino acids. V was cut by 6 bases and J by 4 bases, with 16 bases left in between. CDR3 nucleotides: TGTGCCAGCAGCTTAATACAGGGGAGGAAAAACATTCAGTACTTC. This translates into CASSLIQGRKNIQYF.

This clone was seen only a few times. The V and J genes are TRBV12-3 or TRBV12-4 and TRBJ2-1, with 9 nucleotides matching TRBD1. After removal of 7 bases from V and 9 bases from J, the junction contained 4 bases not matched to a gene. The CDR3 consists of 12 residues. CDR3 nucleotides: TGTGCCAGCACACCGACAGGGGGTGAGCAGTTCTTC. Its translation is CASTPTGGEQFF.

V is TRBV6-5 and J is TRBJ2-2; perhaps TRBD2 as D (6 bases). The CDR3 is 15 amino acids. The germline V gene encodes CDR1 MNHEY and CDR2 SVGAGI. The ends were cut back, 7 bases at V and 2 bases at J, with 14 bases in the middle. In nucleotides, the CDR3 is TGTGCCAGCAAACTGGGGGGAGGAAACACCGGGGAGCTGTTTTTT. Translating it yields CASKLGGGNTGELFF.

This chain links TRBV23-1 with TRBJ2-7; 7 bases line up with TRBD1. TRBV23-1 is assigned to the ORF class and has an uncertain function. The trim removed 1 base at V and 5 bases at J, leaving 8 bases unmatched. This CDR3 has 15 residues. The CDR3: CASSQLRQGGDEQYV. CDR3 DNA: TGCGCCAGCAGTCAATTGCGACAGGGTGGGGACGAGCAGTACGTC.

The genes are TRBV7-6 and TRBJ2-2; the D is unclear. Looked up from germline, CDR1 is SGHVS and CDR2 is FNYEAQ. Trimming pared 1 base from V and 7 bases from J, leaving 10 bases between. This CDR3 contains 14 residues. The CDR3 region has the DNA TGTGCCAGCAGCTTAGAGAATAGAGGCGGGGAGCTGTTTTTT. Its protein is CASSLENRGGELFF.

This clone showed up just a few times. The chain employs TRBV21-1 and TRBJ1-6. TRBV21-1 counts as a pseudogene. CDR3 size: 15 residues. The CDR3 DNA reads as TGTGCCAGCAGCAAAGGGGGGGGTTTGCATTCACCCCTCCACTTT. Amino acids: CASSKGGGLHSPLHF.

This clone was picked up a small number of times. The chain recombines TRBV9 with TRBJ2-7; D may be TRBD1 (6 bases). V lost 6 bases to trimming and J lost 4 bases, with 20 bases between them. CDR1 is SGDLS and CDR2 is YYNGEE in the germline V gene. The CDR3 sequence is 15 residues long. Written as DNA, the CDR3 is TGTGCCAGCACGAAACAGGGCCTCCTACCTTACGAGCAGTACGTC. It translates to CASTKQGLLPYEQYV.

The J gene is TRBJ2-4, the V gene TRBV4-1; 7 bases agree with TRBD1. The trim removed 3 bases at V and 3 bases at J, leaving 11 bases unmatched. The CDR3 totals 17 residues. Germline V gives CDR1 MGHRA, CDR2 YSYEKL. The DNA of the CDR3 is TGCGCCAGCAGCCAGTTCCTGACAGGGAGAGACAAAAACATTCAGTACTTC. Protein product: CASSQFLTGRDKNIQYF.

The rearrangement uses TRBV7-5 and TRBJ1-1; TRBD1, the D gene given by the table, was not confirmed from the DNA. TRBV7-5 is recorded as a pseudogene. The CDR3 loop spans 15 amino acids. CDR3 sequence reads: CARSLARTGGPEAFF. The DNA of the CDR3 is TGTGCCAGAAGCTTAGCTCGGACAGGGGGACCTGAAGCTTTCTTT.

The V gene is TRBV5-6, the J gene TRBJ2-7; 8 bases are shared with TRBD1. Germline assignment: CDR1 SGHDT and CDR2 YYEEEE. Trimming removed 4 bases from V and 1 base from J; junction bases left unmatched: 7. This CDR3 spans 15 amino acids. This chain's CDR3 is CASSKRQGRSYEQYV. The CDR3 region has the DNA TGTGCCAGCAGCAAACGACAGGGGAGATCCTACGAGCAGTACGTC.

This clone was detected a few times. The genes are TRBV5-6 and TRBJ2-2, with 9 bases lining up with TRBD1. The germline V gene has CDR1 SGHDT and CDR2 YYEEEE. With 3 bases clipped from V and 1 base from J, the junction kept 4 bases outside the gene matches. This CDR3 is built from 16 residues. The CDR3 loop reads CASSYPGQGNTGELFF. Here the CDR3 DNA reads TGTGCCAGCAGCTATCCGGGACAGGGGAACACCGGGGAGCTGTTTTTT.

This chain links TRBV7-8 with TRBJ1-1; no definite D call. CDR3 size: 13 residues. V lost 6 bases and J lost 11, with 19 bases in between. Looked up from germline, CDR1 is SGHVS and CDR2 is FQNEAQ. The chain's CDR3 is CASSTRLEFLAFF. The CDR3 nucleotides are TGTGCCAGCAGTACCCGTCTTGAGTTCCTGGCTTTCTTT.

This chain connects TRBV27 to TRBJ2-1; 14 bases are shared with TRBD2. The CDR3 is made up of 15 amino acids. CDR1 is MNHEY, CDR2 SMNVEV, per germline (reference sequence). Losses at the gene ends were 7 bases for V and 9 bases for J; bases not matched to a gene: 8. CDR3 DNA: TGTGCCAGCAACAGACTAGCGGGGGGGCTAGGTGAGCAGTTCTTC. Its translation is CASNRLAGGLGEQFF.

This sequence joins TRBV7-8 and TRBJ1-2; maybe TRBD1 (5 bases). The length of the CDR3 is 12 residues. CDR1 SGHVS and CDR2 FQNEAQ come from the germline V gene. V was cut by 5 bases and J by 7 bases, with 11 bases left in between. As DNA, the CDR3 is TGTGCCAGCAGCCCTGACCAGGGTGGCTACACCTTC. This codes for CASSPDQGGYTF. Full variable domain (outside the CDR3, taken from reference TRBV7-8 and TRBJ1-2): GAGVSQSPRYKVAKRGQDVALRCDPISGHVSLFWYQQALGQGPEFLTYFQNEAQLDKSGLPSDRFFAERPEGSVSTLKIQRTQQEDSAVYLCASSPDQGGYTFGSGTRLTVV.

This clone was counted a single time. The V call is TRBV4-3, the J call TRBJ1-2; D is perhaps TRBD1 (5 bases). The germline gives CDR1 LGHNA, CDR2 YSLEER. The V gene lost 3 bases and the J gene lost 7 bases, with 21 bases spanning the gap. The length of the CDR3 is 16 residues. CDR3: CASSQGNAGGRFGYTF. CDR3 coding DNA: TGCGCCAGCAGCCAGGGAAACGCCGGGGGACGCTTTGGCTACACCTTC.

J is TRBJ2-5 and V is TRBV5-1; 8 nucleotides agree with TRBD2. Germline CDR1 reads SGHRS; CDR2 reads YFSETQ. The CDR3 is 15 residues long. V was clipped by 3 bases and J by 2 bases; unmatched bases: 6. CDR3 residues: CASSWGSGGQETQYF. CDR3 nucleotide sequence: TGCGCCAGCAGCTGGGGCTCGGGGGGGCAAGAGACCCAGTACTTC.

About this clone: Other DNA sequences in the sample encode the same CDR3. This chain links TRBV19 with TRBJ2-5; TRBD2 aligns across 7 bases. The length of the CDR3 is 14 residues. The junction had 5 bases not matched to a gene; V was cut back by 3 bases and J by 4 bases. CDR1 and CDR2 from the germline V gene are LNHDA and SQIVND (reference sequence). CDR3 amino acids: CASSIGGRGETQYF. The CDR3 nucleotides read TGTGCCAGTAGTATCGGGGGGAGGGGAGAGACCCAGTACTTC.

The J gene is TRBJ2-1, the V gene TRBV7-2; 13 nucleotides line up with TRBD2. V was clipped by 5 bases and J by 12 bases; unmatched bases: 16. CDR3 length equals 17 residues. The germline V gene has CDR1 SGHTA and CDR2 FQGNSA. CDR3 DNA: TGTGCCAGCAGCACCACGGGACTAGCGGGGAAGCTGCTTGGGCAGTTCTTC. Amino acids: CASSTTGLAGKLLGQFF.

The chain couples TRBV7-8 to TRBJ1-6; TRBD1 is a possible D gene (5 bases). CDR3 length equals 16 residues. Germline V gives CDR1 SGHVS, CDR2 FQNEAQ. With 7 bases removed from V and 3 bases from J, the gap between germline ends came to 16 bases. The CDR3 protein is CASNNAGYDYNSPLHF. In DNA form, the CDR3 reads TGTGCCAGCAACAATGCAGGGTACGACTATAATTCACCCCTCCACTTT.

This chain uses TRBV27 with TRBJ1-2; possibly TRBD1 for D (6 bases). Trimming left V 6 bases short and J 6 bases short, with 29 bases between. Germline CDR1 and CDR2: MNHEY and SMNVEV (reference sequence). The CDR3 is 18 residues long. CDR3 nucleotides: TGTGCCAGCAGCCAACAGGACCCCTTGGGAGGGGGTGTCCATGGCTACACCTTC. It specifies CASSQQDPLGGGVHGYTF.

The rearrangement joins TRBV20-1 to TRBJ2-4; 8 bases fit TRBD1. Germline V gene data show CDR1 as DFQATT and CDR2 as SNEGSKA (reference sequence). V was pared by 7 bases and J by 5 bases, with 1 base of the junction left unmatched. The CDR3 spans 11 residues. Here the CDR3 DNA reads TGCAGTGTGGACAGGGAAAACATTCAGTACTTC. This codes for CSVDRENIQYF.

This clone was observed a single time. The chain links TRBV28 to TRBJ1-1; 7 nucleotides align to TRBD1. Germline-derived CDR1 and CDR2 are MDHEN and SYDVKM. The CDR3 runs to 17 residues. V gave up 4 bases and J gave up 5 bases; unmatched junction bases: 16. CDR3 loop: CASSSTGAQVHSTEAFF. DNA of the CDR3: TGTGCCAGCAGTTCTACAGGGGCCCAAGTACATTCAACTGAAGCTTTCTTT.

The V and J genes are TRBV7-2 and TRBJ2-3; maybe TRBD2 (6 bases). The CDR3 has 17 amino acids. The V end was cut by 4 bases, the J end by 0 bases, with 17 bases between. Germline V gene sequence: CDR1 SGHTA, CDR2 FQGNSA. CDR3 in amino acids: CASSSTPLAISTDTQYF. The CDR3 bases are TGTGCCAGCAGCTCGACCCCCCTAGCGATAAGCACAGATACGCAGTATTTT.

This chain joins TRBV5-6 and TRBJ1-1, with 9 nucleotides matching TRBD1. The CDR3 has 16 residues. Germline CDR1 reads SGHDT; CDR2 reads YYEEEE. The V gene end was trimmed by 4 bases and the J gene end by 0 bases; junction bases not matched to a gene: 7. The CDR3 DNA sequence: TGTGCCAGCAGCGGGTGGACAGGGGTTTTGAACACTGAAGCTTTCTTT. Residues: CASSGWTGVLNTEAFF.

This clone appeared a single time. The chain carries TRBV20-1 and TRBJ2-6; D is ambiguous. V gave up 3 bases and J gave up 1 base, with 7 bases separating them. This CDR3 has 14 amino acids. From germline, CDR1 is DFQATT and CDR2 SNEGSKA (reference sequence). This chain's CDR3 is CSASPGSGANVLTF. The DNA for the CDR3 is TGCAGTGCTAGTCCAGGTTCTGGGGCCAACGTCCTGACTTTC.

Many counts were recorded for this clone. The rearrangement links TRBV7-9 to TRBJ1-6; 7 bases fit TRBD1. Looked up from germline, CDR1 is SEHNR and CDR2 is FQNEAQ (reference sequence). V was clipped by 5 bases and J by 4 bases; unmatched bases: 5. The CDR3 sequence is 15 residues long. This chain's CDR3 is CASSPGTVYNSPLHF. CDR3 DNA: TGTGCCAGCAGCCCAGGGACAGTATATAATTCACCCCTCCACTTT.

The chain is built from TRBV11-3 and TRBJ2-6; D is possibly TRBD1 (7 bases). This CDR3 contains 18 residues. With 1 base removed from V and 0 bases from J, the gap between germline ends came to 13 bases. Germline CDR1 is SGHNT and CDR2 is YENEEA. In DNA, the CDR3 is TGTGCCAGCAGCTTAGTCAGGGGGGCTTCCTCTGGGGCCAACGTCCTGACTTTC. It codes for CASSLVRGASSGANVLTF.